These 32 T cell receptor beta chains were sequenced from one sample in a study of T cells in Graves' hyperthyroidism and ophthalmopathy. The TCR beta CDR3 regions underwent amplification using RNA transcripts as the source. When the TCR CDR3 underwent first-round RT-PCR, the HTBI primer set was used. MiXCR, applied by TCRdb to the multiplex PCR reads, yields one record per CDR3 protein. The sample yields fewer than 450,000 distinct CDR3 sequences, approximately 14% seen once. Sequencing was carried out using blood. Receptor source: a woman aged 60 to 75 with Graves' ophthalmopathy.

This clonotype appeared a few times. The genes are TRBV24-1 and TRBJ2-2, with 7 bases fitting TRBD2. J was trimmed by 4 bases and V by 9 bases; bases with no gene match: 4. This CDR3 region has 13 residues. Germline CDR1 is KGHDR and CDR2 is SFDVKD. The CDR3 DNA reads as TGTGCCACCGGCGGGGGTGGCACCGGGGAGCTGTTTTTT. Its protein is CATGGGGTGELFF.

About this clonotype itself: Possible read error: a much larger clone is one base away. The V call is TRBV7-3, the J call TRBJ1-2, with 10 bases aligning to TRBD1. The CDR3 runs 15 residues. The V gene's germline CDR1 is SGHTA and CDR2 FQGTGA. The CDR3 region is CSSSLLPGQGRGYTF. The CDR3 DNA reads TGTTCCAGCAGCTTACTTCCGGGACAGGGGCGAGGCTACACCTTC.

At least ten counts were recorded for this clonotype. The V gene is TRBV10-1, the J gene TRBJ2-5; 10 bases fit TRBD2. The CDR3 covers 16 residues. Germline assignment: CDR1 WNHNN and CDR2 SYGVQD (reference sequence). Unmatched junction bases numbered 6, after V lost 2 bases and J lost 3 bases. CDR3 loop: CASSEVRTSGKETQYF. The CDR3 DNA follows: TGCGCCAGCAGTGAGGTTAGGACTAGCGGAAAAGAGACCCAGTACTTC.

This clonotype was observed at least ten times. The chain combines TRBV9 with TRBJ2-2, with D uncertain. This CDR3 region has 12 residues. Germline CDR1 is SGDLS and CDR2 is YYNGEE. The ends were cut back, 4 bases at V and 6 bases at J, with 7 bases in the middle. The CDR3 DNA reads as TGTGCCAGCAGCCCAGGAGCCGGGGAGCTGTTTTTT. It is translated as CASSPGAGELFF. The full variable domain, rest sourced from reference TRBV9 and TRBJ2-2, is DSGVTQTPKHLITATGQRVTLRCSPRSGDLSVYWYQQSLDQGLQFLIQYYNGEERAKGNILERFSAQQFPDLHSELNLSSLELGDSALYFCASSPGAGELFFGEGSRLTVL.

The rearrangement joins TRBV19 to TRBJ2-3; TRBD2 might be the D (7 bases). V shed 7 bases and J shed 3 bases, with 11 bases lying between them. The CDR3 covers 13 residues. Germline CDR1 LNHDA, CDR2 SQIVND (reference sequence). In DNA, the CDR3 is TGTGCCAGTATCAGGGGAGGGACAGATACGCAGTATTTT. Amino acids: CASIRGGTDTQYF.

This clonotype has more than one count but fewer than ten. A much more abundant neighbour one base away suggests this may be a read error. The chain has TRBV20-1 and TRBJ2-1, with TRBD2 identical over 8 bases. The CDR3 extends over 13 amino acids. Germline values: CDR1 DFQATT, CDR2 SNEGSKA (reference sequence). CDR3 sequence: CSVAREVYDEQFF. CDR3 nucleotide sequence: TGCAGTGTTGCGCGGGAGGTCTACGATGAGCAGTTCTTC.

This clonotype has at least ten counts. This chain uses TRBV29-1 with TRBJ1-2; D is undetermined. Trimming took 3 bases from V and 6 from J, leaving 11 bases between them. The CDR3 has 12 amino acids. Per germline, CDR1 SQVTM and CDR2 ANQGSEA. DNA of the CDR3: TGCAGCGTTGATGATCTAGCTAATGGCTACACCTTC. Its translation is CSVDDLANGYTF.

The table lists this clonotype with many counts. The CDR3 nucleotides are TGTGCCAGCAGCCAAGATATGTCCAGGATAGCCAAAAACATTCAGTACTTC. Translation gives CASSQDMSRIAKNIQYF. V usage is TRBV3-1 and J usage is TRBJ2-4, with D unclear. Germline assignment: CDR1 LGHDT and CDR2 YNNKEL (reference sequence). Between the trimmed V and J ends, which lost 0 bases and 0 bases, there was a span of 12 bases. The CDR3 extends over 17 amino acids.

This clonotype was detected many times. The CDR3 region is CASSSTGRGAEQYF. The CDR3 DNA sequence: TGTGCCAGCAGCTCCACCGGGAGGGGGGCCGAGCAGTACTTC. The rearrangement uses TRBV11-2 and TRBJ2-7, with TRBD2 identical over 8 bases. V gave up 4 bases and J gave up 6 bases; unmatched junction bases: 8. CDR1 is SGHAT and CDR2 is FQNNGV in the germline V gene. This CDR3 region has 14 residues.

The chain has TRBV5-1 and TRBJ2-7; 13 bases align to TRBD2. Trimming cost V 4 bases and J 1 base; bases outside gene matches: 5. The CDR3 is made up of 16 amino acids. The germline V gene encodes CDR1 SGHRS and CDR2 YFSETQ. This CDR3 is CASSPGTSGVSYEQYF. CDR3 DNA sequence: TGCGCCAGCAGCCCGGGGACTAGCGGGGTTTCCTACGAGCAGTACTTC.

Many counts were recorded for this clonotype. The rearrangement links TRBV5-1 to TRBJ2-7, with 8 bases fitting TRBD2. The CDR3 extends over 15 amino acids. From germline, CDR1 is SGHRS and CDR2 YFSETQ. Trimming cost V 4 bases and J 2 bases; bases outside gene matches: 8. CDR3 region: CASSPGGTSTYEQYF. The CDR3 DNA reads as TGCGCCAGCAGCCCCGGGGGGACTAGTACCTACGAGCAGTACTTC.

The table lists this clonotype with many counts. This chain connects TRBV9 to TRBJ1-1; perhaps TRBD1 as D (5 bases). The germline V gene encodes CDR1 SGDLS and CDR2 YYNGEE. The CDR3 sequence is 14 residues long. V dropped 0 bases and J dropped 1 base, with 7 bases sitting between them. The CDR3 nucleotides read TGTGCCAGCAGCGTAGTGCAGGGGAACACTGAAGCTTTCTTT. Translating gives CASSVVQGNTEAFF.

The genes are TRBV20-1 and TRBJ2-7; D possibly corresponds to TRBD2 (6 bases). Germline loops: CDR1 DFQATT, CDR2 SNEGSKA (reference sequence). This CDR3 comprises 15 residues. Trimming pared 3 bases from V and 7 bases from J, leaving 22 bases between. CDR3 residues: CSARTMGGSPGEQYF. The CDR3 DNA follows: TGCAGTGCTAGGACCATGGGGGGTTCCCCGGGTGAGCAGTACTTC.

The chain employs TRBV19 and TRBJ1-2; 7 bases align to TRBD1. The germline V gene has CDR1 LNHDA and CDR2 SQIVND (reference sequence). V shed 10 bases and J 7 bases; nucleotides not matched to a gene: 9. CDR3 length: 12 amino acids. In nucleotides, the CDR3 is TGTGCCACCCGACAGGGAATAGGTGGCTACACCTTC. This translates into CATRQGIGGYTF.

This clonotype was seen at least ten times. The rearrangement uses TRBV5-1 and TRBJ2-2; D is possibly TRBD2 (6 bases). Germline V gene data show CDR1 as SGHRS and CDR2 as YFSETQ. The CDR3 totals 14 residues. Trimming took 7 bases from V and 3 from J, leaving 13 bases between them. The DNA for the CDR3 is TGCGCCAGCTCCCGACTAGGAGACACCGGGGAGCTGTTTTTT. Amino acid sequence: CASSRLGDTGELFF.

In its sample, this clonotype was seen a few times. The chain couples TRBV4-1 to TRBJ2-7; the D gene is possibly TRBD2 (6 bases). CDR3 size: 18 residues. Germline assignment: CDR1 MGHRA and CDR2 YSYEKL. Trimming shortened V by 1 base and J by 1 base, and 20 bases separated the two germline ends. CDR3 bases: TGCGCCAGCAGCCAAGCACCGTTGCGGGGAGTCCTTTCCTACGAGCAGTACTTC. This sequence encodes CASSQAPLRGVLSYEQYF.

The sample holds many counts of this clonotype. This CDR3 is CASSQSRTGDGETQYF. The CDR3 DNA is TGTGCCAGCAGCCAAAGTCGGACAGGGGATGGGGAGACCCAGTACTTC. The chain employs TRBV3-1 and TRBJ2-5; TRBD1 agrees at 9 bases. Germline lookup yields CDR1 LGHDT and CDR2 YNNKEL (reference sequence). This CDR3 has 16 residues. Losses at the gene ends were 2 bases for V and 5 bases for J; bases not matched to a gene: 9.

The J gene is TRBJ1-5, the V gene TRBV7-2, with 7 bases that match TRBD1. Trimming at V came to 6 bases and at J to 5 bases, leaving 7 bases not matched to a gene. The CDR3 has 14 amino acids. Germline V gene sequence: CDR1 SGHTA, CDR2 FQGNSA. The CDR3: CASSLQGLHQPQHF. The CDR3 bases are TGTGCCAGCAGTCTACAGGGGTTGCATCAGCCCCAGCATTTT.

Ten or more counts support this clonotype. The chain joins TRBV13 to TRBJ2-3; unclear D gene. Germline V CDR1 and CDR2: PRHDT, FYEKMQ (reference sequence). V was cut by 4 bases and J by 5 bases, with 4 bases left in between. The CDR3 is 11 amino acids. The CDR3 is CASSSEDTQYF. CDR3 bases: TGTGCCAGCAGCTCCGAAGATACGCAGTATTTT.

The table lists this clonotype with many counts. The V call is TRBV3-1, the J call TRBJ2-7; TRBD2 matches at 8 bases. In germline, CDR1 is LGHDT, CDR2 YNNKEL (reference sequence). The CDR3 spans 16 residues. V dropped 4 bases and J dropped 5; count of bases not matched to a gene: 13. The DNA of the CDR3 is TGTGCCAGCAGCCTAAGGTCAGCGGGAGCGGCCCACGAGCAGTACTTC. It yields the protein CASSLRSAGAAHEQYF.

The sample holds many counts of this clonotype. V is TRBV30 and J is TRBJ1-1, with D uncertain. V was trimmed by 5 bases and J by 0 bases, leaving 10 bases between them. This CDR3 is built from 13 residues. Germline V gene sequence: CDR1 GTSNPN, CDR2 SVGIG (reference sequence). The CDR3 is CAWGMGMNTEAFF. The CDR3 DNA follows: TGTGCCTGGGGAATGGGGATGAACACTGAAGCTTTCTTT.

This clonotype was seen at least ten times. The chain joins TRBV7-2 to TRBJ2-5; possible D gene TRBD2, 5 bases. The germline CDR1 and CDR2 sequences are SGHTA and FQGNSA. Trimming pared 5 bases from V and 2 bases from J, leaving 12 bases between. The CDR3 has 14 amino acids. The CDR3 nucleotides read TGTGCCAGCAGCGGAGGTAACATACAAGAGACCCAGTACTTC. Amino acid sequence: CASSGGNIQETQYF.

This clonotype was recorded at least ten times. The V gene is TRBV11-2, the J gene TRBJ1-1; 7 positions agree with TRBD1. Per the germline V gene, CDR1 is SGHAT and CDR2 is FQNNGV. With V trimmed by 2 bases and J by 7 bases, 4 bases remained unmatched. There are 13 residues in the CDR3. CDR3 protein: CASSLPGTVEAFF. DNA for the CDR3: TGTGCCAGCAGCTTACCTGGGACAGTTGAAGCTTTCTTT. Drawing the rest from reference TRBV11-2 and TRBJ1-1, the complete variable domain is EAGVAQSPRYKIIEKRQSVAFWCNPISGHATLYWYQQILGQGPKLLIQFQNNGVVDDSQLPKDRFSAERLKGVDSTLKIQPAKLEDSAVYLCASSLPGTVEAFFGQGTRLTVV.

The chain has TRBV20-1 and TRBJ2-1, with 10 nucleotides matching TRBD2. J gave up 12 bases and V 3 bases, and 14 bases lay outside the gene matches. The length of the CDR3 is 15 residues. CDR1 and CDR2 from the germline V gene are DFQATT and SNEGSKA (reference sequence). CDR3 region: CSASEGLAKNPVQFF. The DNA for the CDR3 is TGCAGTGCTAGCGAGGGACTAGCGAAAAATCCGGTGCAGTTCTTC.

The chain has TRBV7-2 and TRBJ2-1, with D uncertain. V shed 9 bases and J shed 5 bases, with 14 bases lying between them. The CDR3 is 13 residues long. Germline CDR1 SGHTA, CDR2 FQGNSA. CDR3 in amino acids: CASSNRLNNEQFF. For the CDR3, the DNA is TGTGCCAGTAGTAACCGACTGAACAATGAGCAGTTCTTC. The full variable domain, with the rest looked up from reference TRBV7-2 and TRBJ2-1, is GAGVSQSPSNKVTEKGKDVELRCDPISGHTALYWYRQSLGQGLEFLIYFQGNSAPDKSGLPSDRFSAERTGGSVSTLTIQRTQQEDSAVYLCASSNRLNNEQFFGPGTRLTVL.

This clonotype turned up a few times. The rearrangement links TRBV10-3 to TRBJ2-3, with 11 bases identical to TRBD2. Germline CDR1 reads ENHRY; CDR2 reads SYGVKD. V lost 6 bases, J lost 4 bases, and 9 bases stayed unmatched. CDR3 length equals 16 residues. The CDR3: CAIRPGSGREPDTQYF. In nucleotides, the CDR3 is TGTGCCATCAGGCCAGGTAGCGGGAGGGAGCCAGATACGCAGTATTTT.

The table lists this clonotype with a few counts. For the CDR3, the DNA is TGTGCCAGCACCGGCGCCCCTCGGACAGGGGAGGGCTATGGCTACACCTTC. Its protein product is CASTGAPRTGEGYGYTF. The V call is TRBV6-1, the J call TRBJ1-2; 9 nucleotides line up with TRBD1. The germline V gene has CDR1 MNHNS and CDR2 SASEGT. The length of the CDR3 is 17 residues. V lost 7 bases, J lost 4 bases, and 16 bases stayed unmatched.

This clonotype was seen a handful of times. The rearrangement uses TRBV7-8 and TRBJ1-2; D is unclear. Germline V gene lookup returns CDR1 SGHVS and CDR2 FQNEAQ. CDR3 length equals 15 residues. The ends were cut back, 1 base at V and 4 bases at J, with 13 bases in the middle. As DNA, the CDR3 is TGTGCCAGCAGCTTAGGGCCGCGAGGATCCTATGGCTACACCTTC. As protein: CASSLGPRGSYGYTF.

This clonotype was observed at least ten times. Written as DNA, the CDR3 is TGTGCCAGCCGTGCAGGGCCCACTGAAGCTTTCTTT. It translates to CASRAGPTEAFF. The gene calls are TRBV6-1 and TRBJ1-1, with a tentative D call TRBD1 (5 bases). The germline V gene has CDR1 MNHNS and CDR2 SASEGT. This CDR3 comprises 12 residues. V lost 8 bases and J 4 bases, leaving 11 bases between the germline ends.

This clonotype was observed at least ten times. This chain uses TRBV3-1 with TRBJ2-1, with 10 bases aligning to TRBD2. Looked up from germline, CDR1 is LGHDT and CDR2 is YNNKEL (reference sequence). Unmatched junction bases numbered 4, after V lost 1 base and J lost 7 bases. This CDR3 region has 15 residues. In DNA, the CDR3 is TGTGCCAGCAGCCAAGGGACTAGCGGTAAAAATGAGCAGTTCTTC. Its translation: CASSQGTSGKNEQFF.

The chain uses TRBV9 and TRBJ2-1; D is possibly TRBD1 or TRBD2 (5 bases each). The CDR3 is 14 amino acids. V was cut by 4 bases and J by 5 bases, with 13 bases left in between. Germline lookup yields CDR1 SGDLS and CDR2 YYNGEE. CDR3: CASSPWDHDNEQFF. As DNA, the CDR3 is TGTGCCAGCAGCCCCTGGGACCACGACAATGAGCAGTTCTTC.

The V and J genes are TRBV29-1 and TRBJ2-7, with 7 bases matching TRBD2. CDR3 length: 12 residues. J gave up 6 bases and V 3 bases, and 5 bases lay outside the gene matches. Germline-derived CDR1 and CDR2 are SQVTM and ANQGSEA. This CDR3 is CSVDRGGSEQYF. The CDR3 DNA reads TGCAGCGTTGATAGGGGCGGGAGCGAGCAGTACTTC.